This TCR beta chain came from a study of shared T cell receptors in the human thymus. The germline gives CDR1 LNHDA, CDR2 SQIVND (reference sequence). The CDR3 totals 16 residues. With 6 bases clipped from V and 2 bases from J, the junction kept 8 bases outside the gene matches. The assay was immunoSEQ multiplex PCR, and TCRdb's table has in-frame clones only and misses some. This sample has 500,000 to 850,000 clones, with about 90% found just once. This sample was shared with a second study, whose subject was human thymus T cells. That report notes: The sample donors, healthy Finnish infants, were having corrective surgery for congenital heart defects. The thymus was resected at corrective cardiac surgery. What appeared biased in thymic and blood repertoires was the usage of V and J genes. Unrelated individuals reportedly shared highly overlapping thymic TCR repertoires.

The rearrangement links TRBV19 to TRBJ2-2, with 8 bases lining up with TRBD1. The receptor's source is a boy younger than two with a congenital heart defect. What was sequenced was thymocytes. This CDR3 is CASSSFGTGNTGELFF. The CDR3 coding sequence is TGTGCCAGTAGCTCCTTCGGGACAGGTAACACCGGGGAGCTGTTTTTT.